The T cell receptor beta chain described here comes from a study of lymphopenia after photon versus proton radiotherapy (dated 2019 in TCRdb). Describing the broader study: The immunological effects of photon versus proton radiation therapy were compared in patients with gastrointestinal tumors who developed high-grade lymphopenia. A cohort of under 25 patients with gastrointestinal tumors who received either photon or proton therapy and subsequently developed lymphopenia was included. The study was designed to characterize how the impact on the immune system differs between the two radiation modalities.

In regard to this clone: The target of this receptor is not known. No qualities accompany the bases; no much larger clone lies one base away.

The library was generated by the immunoSEQ multiplex PCR assay. T cell repertoires were profiled by deep sequencing of rearranged TCR beta loci, alongside multiparametric flow cytometry. This immuneACCESS table, as held by TCRdb, lists in-frame sequences with V and J called but not all clones. Of the missing ones, under half trace to an unresolved V gene in checked studies; the others have no known cause. The sample includes 75,000 or so clones, with 80% to 90% observed a single time. The biggest ten clones account for under 1.5% of the sample. The germline V gene yields MNHNS for CDR1 and SASEGT for CDR2. Trimming at the junction amounts to 8 bases on V and 0 bases on J, and the germline ends lie 8 bases apart. The CDR3 numbers 14 residues from cysteine through phenylalanine. The entry retains the CDR3 DNA only, 42 bases that are in frame from base 1. What the work shows at the level of the full study, not this receptor alone: The survival association was examined only in patients who died, and the authors described better survival with proton therapy as a possibility, not as a demonstrated result. During treatment, patients who received photon therapy lost naive T cells and TCR diversity and gained effector/memory populations, whereas patients who received proton therapy remained relatively stable. Once the lymphocyte count had reached its nadir, the repertoires of photon-treated patients showed oligoclonal expansion, particularly of CD8+ Temra cells, and this expansion drove the decline in diversity. Across the cohort, a larger post-nadir drop in TCR diversity was inversely correlated with overall survival time among patients who died.

The rearrangement joined TRBV6-1 to TRBJ2-6; the D gene identity is not certain. The clonotype originates from a man between 60 and 75 years old with pancreatic cancer. The source was peripheral blood, collected from a patient treated with proton-based radiotherapy. The nucleotides are TGTGCCAGCGTCGCACTCTCTGGGGCCAACGTCCTGACTTTC. Translated, it reads CASVALSGANVLTF.